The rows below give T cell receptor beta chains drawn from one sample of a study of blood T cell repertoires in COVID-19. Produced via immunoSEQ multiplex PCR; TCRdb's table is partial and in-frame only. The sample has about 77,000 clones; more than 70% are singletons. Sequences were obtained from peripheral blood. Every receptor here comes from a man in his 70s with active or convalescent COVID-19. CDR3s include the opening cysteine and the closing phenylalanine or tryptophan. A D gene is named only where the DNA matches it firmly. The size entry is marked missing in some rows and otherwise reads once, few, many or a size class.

CASSPGGAEEQFF TGTGCCAGCTCACCCGGGGGGGCAGAGGAGCAGTTCTTC NA TRBV18 TRBD2 TRBJ2-1
CASSSWRGHNEQFF TGTGCCAGCAGTTCGTGGAGGGGCCACAATGAGCAGTTCTTC NA TRBV28 NA TRBJ2-1
CASSFEGGYTF TGTGCCAGCAGTTTTGAGGGTGGGTACACCTTC NA TRBV12-3/TRBV12-4 NA TRBJ1-2
CASSSLAPGGATDTQYF TGTGCCAGCAGTTCCCTAGCTCCGGGGGGGGCCACAGATACGCAGTATTTT NA TRBV6-4 TRBD2 TRBJ2-3
CASSPQRYGNTIYF TGCGCCAGCAGCCCGCAGAGGTATGGAAACACCATATATTTT NA TRBV4-1 NA TRBJ1-3
CASRLTGSGNTIYF TGTGCCAGCAGGCTAACAGGTTCTGGAAACACCATATATTTT NA TRBV28 NA TRBJ1-3
CASSPMPGGLSKNIQYF TGTGCCAGCTCACCTATGCCAGGGGGCCTTTCCAAAAACATTCAGTACTTC once TRBV18 TRBD1 TRBJ2-4
CASSQGSDGYTF TGTGCCAGCAGCCAGGGGAGCGATGGCTACACCTTC NA TRBV28 NA TRBJ1-2
CASGRDSRNEKLFF TGCGCCAGCGGACGGGACAGTCGGAATGAAAAACTGTTTTTT NA TRBV5-1 TRBD1 TRBJ1-4
CASSSAQETQYF TGTGCCAGCAGTTCCGCCCAGGAGACCCAGTACTTC NA TRBV28 NA TRBJ2-5
CASMGGRQFTGELFF TGTGCCAGTATGGGTGGGCGACAGTTCACCGGGGAGCTGTTTTTT NA TRBV19 NA TRBJ2-2
CASSLDRQEQYF TGTGCCAGCTCACTAGACAGACAAGAGCAGTACTTC many TRBV18 NA TRBJ2-7
CASSLRWDSEAFF TGTGCCAGCAGCTTAAGATGGGACAGTGAAGCTTTCTTT once TRBV7-3 TRBD1 TRBJ1-1
CASSVGIENTEAFF TGTGCCAGCAGCGTAGGCATAGAGAACACTGAAGCTTTCTTT NA TRBV9 NA TRBJ1-1
CASTLRGGQYYGYTF TGTGCCAGCACCTTACGGGGGGGTCAGTACTATGGCTACACCTTC NA TRBV5-6 NA TRBJ1-2
CSVEGLAGGPLGYEQYF TGCAGCGTTGAGGGGTTGGCAGGGGGCCCCCTGGGGTACGAGCAGTACTTC NA TRBV29-1 TRBD1 TRBJ2-7
CASSVAPAGTGKEDTQYF TGTGCCAGCAGCGTAGCCCCCGCCGGGACAGGGAAAGAAGATACGCAGTATTTT NA TRBV9 TRBD1 TRBJ2-3
CAQKQRGGEHTEAFF TGTGCCCAGAAGCAAAGGGGGGGGGAGCACACTGAAGCTTTCTTT NA TRBV30 NA TRBJ1-1
CASVGTANTGELFF TGTGCCAGCGTTGGGACAGCGAACACCGGGGAGCTGTTTTTT NA TRBV2 TRBD1 TRBJ2-2
CASSERLGGTEAFF TGTGCCAGCAGTGAAAGGCTGGGGGGCACTGAAGCTTTCTTT NA TRBV2 NA TRBJ1-1
CASSLTGGYLTEAFF TGTGCCAGCAGCTTAACGGGAGGGTATTTGACTGAAGCTTTCTTT NA TRBV7-3 NA TRBJ1-1
CASSLYLFRDKGADTQYF TGTGCCAGCAGCTTATATCTATTCCGGGACAAAGGGGCAGATACGCAGTATTTT once TRBV7-9 NA TRBJ2-3
CASSPQGAQETQYF TGTGCCAGCTCACCACAGGGGGCGCAGGAGACCCAGTACTTC NA TRBV18 TRBD1 TRBJ2-5
CASNYRENGYTF TGTGCCAGCAATTACAGGGAGAATGGCTACACCTTC NA TRBV6-5 NA TRBJ1-2
CASSSGGDTQYF TGTGCCAGCAGCTCGGGGGGTGATACGCAGTATTTT few TRBV11-3 TRBD2 TRBJ2-3
CASSPGGTGGVYEQFF TGTGCCAGCAGTCCCGGGGGGACAGGGGGTGTCTATGAGCAGTTCTTC few TRBV28 TRBD1 TRBJ2-1
CASSVGAGDTDTQYF TGTGCCAGCAGTGTAGGAGCGGGGGACACAGATACGCAGTATTTT NA TRBV2 TRBD2 TRBJ2-3
CASSSTRTGFDSSSVQYF TGCGCCAGCAGCTCAACACGGACAGGGTTTGACTCGAGTAGTGTGCAGTACTTC NA TRBV5-1 TRBD1 TRBJ2-7
CASSSRGKNIQYF TGTGCCAGTAGTAGTCGGGGAAAAAACATTCAGTACTTC NA TRBV19 NA TRBJ2-4
CASSQDLAQGNIQYF TGTGCCAGCAGCCAAGATCTAGCACAGGGAAACATTCAGTACTTC NA TRBV3-1/TRBV3-2 NA TRBJ2-4
CASSLVVSRGGTEAFF TGCGCCAGCAGCTTAGTAGTTTCCCGTGGTGGCACTGAAGCTTTCTTT NA TRBV5-1 NA TRBJ1-1
CASSPGLAGDTQYF TGTGCCAGCTCACCTGGACTAGCGGGGGATACGCAGTATTTT few TRBV18 TRBD2 TRBJ2-3
CASSGAGTGGGKLFF TGTGCCAGCAGCGGAGCAGGGACAGGCGGCGGAAAACTGTTTTTT NA TRBV3-1/TRBV3-2 TRBD1 TRBJ1-4
CASSHGTDNTEAFF TGTGCCAGCAGCCACGGGACAGACAACACTGAAGCTTTCTTT NA TRBV6-8 TRBD1 TRBJ1-1
CASSITGGEQPQHF TGTGCCAGTAGTATAACAGGGGGGGAGCAGCCCCAGCATTTT NA TRBV19 TRBD1 TRBJ1-5
CASSPSGGTGELFF TGTGCCAGCAGCCCTAGCGGGGGAACCGGGGAGCTGTTTTTT NA TRBV11-3 TRBD2 TRBJ2-2
CASRKGQPNSPLHF TGTGCCAGCAGAAAGGGACAGCCGAATTCACCCCTCCACTTT NA TRBV6-5 TRBD1 TRBJ1-6
CASSPSGSQPQHF TGTGCCAGCAGTCCATCTGGCAGTCAGCCCCAGCATTTT many TRBV27 NA TRBJ1-5
CASSSYRGSFSYEQYF TGTGCCAGCAGTTCTTACAGGGGATCTTTTAGTTACGAGCAGTACTTC NA TRBV6-5 TRBD1 TRBJ2-7
CASRPLGGVTDTQYF TGTGCCAGCAGGCCACTAGGAGGCGTTACAGATACGCAGTATTTT once TRBV11-3 NA TRBJ2-3
CAWTGNPNEKLFF TGTGCCTGGACAGGGAATCCTAATGAAAAACTGTTTTTT once TRBV30 NA TRBJ1-4
CASSETGGHEKLFF TGTGCCAGTAGTGAGACAGGGGGACATGAAAAACTGTTTTTT NA TRBV19 TRBD1 TRBJ1-4
CASSYSSGMSYEQYF TGTGCCAGCAGTTACTCCTCAGGGATGAGTTACGAGCAGTACTTC NA TRBV6-2/TRBV6-3 NA TRBJ2-7
CASSQSTSGTPEQYF TGTGCCAGCAGCCAATCAACCTCCGGGACACCTGAGCAGTACTTC few TRBV16 NA TRBJ2-7
CASSGSGGGKNYGYTF TGTGCCAGCAGCGGGTCGGGAGGAGGAAAGAACTATGGCTACACCTTC NA TRBV5-4 NA TRBJ1-2
CASSDRGLRTEAFF TGTGCCAGCAGTGACAGGGGGCTTAGGACTGAAGCTTTCTTT NA TRBV6-1 TRBD1 TRBJ1-1
CASRVGATGEQFF TGTGCCAGCAGGGTGGGGGCCACGGGTGAGCAGTTCTTC NA TRBV2 NA TRBJ2-1
CASMDSYNQPQHF TGTGCCAGTATGGACAGCTACAATCAGCCCCAGCATTTT NA TRBV19 NA TRBJ1-5
CASMRRERNTIYF TGTGCCAGCATGAGGAGGGAGAGAAACACCATATATTTT NA TRBV28 NA TRBJ1-3